The 7 T cell receptor beta chains below were found in one sample sequenced in a study of response to subunit inactivated influenza vaccine. TCRdb processed the RT-PCR reads anew with MiXCR; each CDR3 protein has one entry. The sample has 650,000 to 800,000 distinct CDR3 sequences, approximately 17% seen once. The starting material was PBMCs from blood, obtained 5 to 6 days after vaccination. The receptors originated from a man aged 50 to 60 who received an inactivated influenza vaccine.

This clonotype was found a few times. The chain has TRBV10-3 and TRBJ2-6, with D possibly TRBD1 on 6 matching bases. The CDR3 contains 21 residues. CDR1 is ENHRY and CDR2 is SYGVKD in the germline V gene. Trimming left V 4 bases short and J 2 bases short, with 27 bases between. The CDR3 loop is CAISGTSGAPTLGAGANVLTF. CDR3 DNA sequence: TGTGCCATCAGTGGGACCTCAGGGGCGCCAACACTAGGGGCTGGGGCCAACGTCCTGACTTTC.

V usage is TRBV19 and J usage is TRBJ1-6; 7 nucleotides line up with TRBD1. Germline lookup yields CDR1 LNHDA and CDR2 SQIVND (reference sequence). CDR3 size: 15 residues. V shed 1 base and J 7 bases; nucleotides not matched to a gene: 4. The CDR3 here is CASSIGGTANSPLHF. For the CDR3, the DNA is TGTGCCAGTAGTATAGGAGGGACAGCAAATTCACCCCTCCACTTT.

The table lists this clonotype with a few counts. DNA of the CDR3: TGTGCCAGCAGCCAAGTAGAGGGTGAGTCCGAGCAGTACTTC. This translates into CASSQVEGESEQYF. The chain carries TRBV3-1 and TRBJ2-7; tentatively, D is TRBD2 (5 bases). The ends were cut back, 1 base at V and 6 bases at J, with 13 bases in the middle. Germline V gene sequence: CDR1 LGHDT, CDR2 YNNKEL (reference sequence). The CDR3 is made up of 14 amino acids.

This chain joins TRBV28 and TRBJ2-1, with D maybe TRBD2 (5 bases). The CDR3 is 19 residues long. CDR1 and CDR2 from the germline V gene are MDHEN and SYDVKM. Trimming cost V 2 bases and J 3 bases, with 23 bases left between them. CDR3 DNA sequence: TGTGCCAGCAGTTTACCCCCCCCCGGGAAAGGTAAGGTCTACAATGAGCAGTTCTTC. Protein: CASSLPPPGKGKVYNEQFF.

The chain uses TRBV20-1 and TRBJ1-6; a possible D gene is TRBD1 (6 bases). The CDR3 runs to 15 residues. The germline gives CDR1 DFQATT, CDR2 SNEGSKA (reference sequence). Trimming stripped 2 bases from V and 5 bases from J, with 13 bases between. CDR3 DNA sequence: TGCAGTGCTAGACCAGGGACAACCGATAATTCACCCCTCCACTTT. It yields the protein CSARPGTTDNSPLHF.

The V call is TRBV20-1, the J call TRBJ2-2; 9 positions agree with TRBD2. After removal of 6 bases from V and 4 bases from J, the junction contained 6 bases not matched to a gene. CDR3 length: 14 amino acids. In germline, CDR1 is DFQATT, CDR2 SNEGSKA (reference sequence). The chain's CDR3 is CSATSGRITGELFF. CDR3 in DNA: TGCAGTGCAACCAGCGGGAGGATCACCGGGGAGCTGTTTTTT.

This chain joins TRBV20-1 and TRBJ2-1, with TRBD1 identical over 7 bases. Germline V lookup: CDR1 DFQATT, CDR2 SNEGSKA (reference sequence). J lost 5 bases, V lost 5 bases, and 6 bases had no gene match. This CDR3 is 13 amino acids long. The CDR3 DNA sequence: TGCAGTGCTTCACGGGACAGCAACAATGAGCAGTTCTTC. Encoded protein: CSASRDSNNEQFF.